This record concerns one T cell receptor (beta chain) sequence. The length of the CDR3 is 13 residues. Germline lookup yields CDR1 SNHLY and CDR2 FYNNEI. V lost 9 bases and J lost 6, with 15 bases in between. The data stem from a study of blood T cell repertoires in COVID-19. About the research overall: Italy, Spain and the United States were the sources of the convalescent and acute COVID-19 samples.

In the original workflow: Nucleated cell counts were estimated from reference gene primer amplification. The repertoire was sequenced with immunoSEQ multiplex PCR; TCRdb's copy has only in-frame clones and lacks some. V, J and clone size are taken as reported in that table, and D and trimming were inferred from the DNA itself. There are about 360,000 clones in the sample; roughly 90% occur only once, and 2% to 2.5% lies in the top ten. Specimen: PBMCs or T cells enriched from blood (not recorded which). The rearrangement links TRBV2 to TRBJ1-5, with D perhaps matching TRBD1 (5 bases). The receptor's source is a middle-aged woman with acute COVID-19. As DNA, the CDR3 is TGTGCCAGTTCCGGGGACTCCAGTCAGCCCCAGCATTTT. It specifies CASSGDSSQPQHF.